This section outlines one TCR beta chain sequence together with its context. Antigen unknown. Researchers ran the PCR with 60 Vbeta and 13 Jbeta primers. Only in-frame clones appear in the TCRdb table, and some are missing; sequencing was by immunoSEQ multiplex PCR. The table lists under 200,000 clones, about 85% of them singletons. The CDR3 spans 13 residues. Deletions cut 1 base from V and 7 bases from J, with 13 bases between. Germline V CDR1 and CDR2: GTSNPN, SVGIG (reference sequence). The data originate from a study of cytomegalovirus exposure and HLA in healthy donors. Study conclusions and caveats: Most likely, a cluster of highly shared sequence variants arose as a sequencing artifact. A reported reduction in N-insertions relative to the roughly 670-donor mean was seen in an Asian-associated ancestry cluster in a later analysis.

Specimen: PBMCs. V gene TRBV30 combines with J gene TRBJ1-2; the D is unclear. This receptor was taken from a boy aged 2-15 years in good health and CMV-seronegative. CDR3 nucleotide sequence: TGTGCCTGGAGTGACGGAACGGGTGTTGGCTACACCTTC. Translated: CAWSDGTGVGYTF.